These 21 T cell receptor beta chains originate from one sample sequenced in a study of T cell responses to AZD1222 COVID-19 vaccine. TCRdb's copy holds only in-frame clones and misses some; the assay was immunoSEQ multiplex PCR. The table lists about 130,000 clones, around 90% of them singletons. The sample in question was peripheral blood, obtained 28 days after the second AZD1222 dose. The receptors were sampled from an adult who received the AZD1222 COVID-19 vaccine.

This chain links TRBV11-3 with TRBJ1-1, with a tentative D call TRBD1 (6 bases). Germline V lookup: CDR1 SGHNT, CDR2 YENEEA. V dropped 2 bases and J dropped 7 bases, with 11 bases sitting between them. The CDR3 sequence is 13 residues long. In DNA form, the CDR3 reads TGTGCCAGCAGCTTAAGAGGGGGGTTTGAAGCTTTCTTT. As protein: CASSLRGGFEAFF. Together with reference TRBV11-3 and TRBJ1-1, the CDR3 gives the full variable domain: EAGVVQSPRYKIIEKKQPVAFWCNPISGHNTLYWYLQNLGQGPELLIRYENEEAVDDSQLPKDRFSAERLKGVDSTLKIQPAELGDSAVYLCASSLRGGFEAFFGQGTRLTVV.

The gene calls are TRBV7-8 and TRBJ2-3; D uncertain. Between the trimmed V and J ends, which lost 3 bases and 0 bases, there was a span of 1 base. CDR1 is SGHVS, CDR2 FQNEAQ, per germline. The CDR3 is made up of 12 amino acids. The chain's CDR3 is CASSFSTDTQYF. CDR3 coding DNA: TGTGCCAGCAGCTTTAGCACAGATACGCAGTATTTT.

This chain uses TRBV2 with TRBJ2-2; D is unclear. V lost 6 bases, J lost 1 base, and 12 bases lay in between. The CDR3 contains 15 residues. Germline V gives CDR1 SNHLY, CDR2 FYNNEI. CDR3 sequence (DNA): TGTGCCAGCAGCGCCGACCACGGGAACACCGGGGAGCTGTTTTTT. This gives the protein CASSADHGNTGELFF.

This rearrangement joins TRBV6-2 or TRBV6-3 to TRBJ1-2; 8 nucleotides line up with TRBD1. This CDR3 comprises 16 residues. Germline V gene data show CDR1 as MNHEY and CDR2 as SVGEGT. The trim removed 1 base at V and 4 bases at J, leaving 8 bases unmatched. The DNA for the CDR3 is TGTGCCAGCAGTTACTACCCCCCTGACAGGGGCTATGGCTACACCTTC. Protein: CASSYYPPDRGYGYTF.

This chain connects TRBV7-2 to TRBJ1-2, with 8 bases matching TRBD1. The germline gives CDR1 SGHTA, CDR2 FQGNSA. The CDR3 loop spans 14 amino acids. J gave up 4 bases and V 5 bases, and 6 bases lay outside the gene matches. CDR3 region: CASSDGTGLYGYTF. CDR3 nucleotide sequence: TGTGCCAGCAGCGATGGGACAGGCCTCTATGGCTACACCTTC.

This clone was seen only once. The chain has TRBV7-2 and TRBJ1-4, with D maybe TRBD1 (6 bases). V lost 6 bases, J lost 8 bases, and 22 bases lay in between. The germline V gene encodes CDR1 SGHTA and CDR2 FQGNSA. The CDR3 is made up of 16 amino acids. CDR3 protein: CASSQGWGRLSEKLFF. As DNA, the CDR3 is TGTGCCAGCAGTCAAGGGTGGGGGCGCTTAAGCGAAAAACTGTTTTTT.

The chain has TRBV3-1 (or the pseudogene TRBV3-2) and TRBJ1-3; D is ambiguous. V was pared by 8 bases and J by 0 bases, with 8 bases between. Germline lookup yields CDR1 LGHDT and CDR2 YNNKEL (reference sequence). This CDR3 is built from 13 residues. The CDR3 coding sequence is TGTGCCAGCCGCTCCCGCTCTGGAAACACCATATATTTT. It encodes CASRSRSGNTIYF.

The chain links TRBV24-1 to TRBJ2-3, with D possibly matching TRBD2 (5 bases). CDR1 and CDR2 (germline): KGHDR, SFDVKD. Trimming pared 6 bases from V and 4 bases from J, leaving 13 bases between. This CDR3 comprises 14 residues. The CDR3 sequence is CATSQPDFSDTQYF. The DNA for the CDR3 is TGTGCCACCAGTCAACCGGACTTTTCAGATACGCAGTATTTT.

The J gene is TRBJ1-2, the V gene TRBV15, with D perhaps TRBD1 (6 bases). Germline V lookup: CDR1 LNHNV, CDR2 YYDKDF (reference sequence). CDR3 length: 15 residues. V lost 0 bases and J lost 4, with 12 bases in between. The CDR3 loop is CATSRDWTALYGYTF. CDR3 in DNA: TGTGCCACCAGCAGAGATTGGACAGCTCTCTATGGCTACACCTTC. The variable domain in full, completed from reference TRBV15 and TRBJ1-2, reads DAMVIQNPRYQVTQFGKPVTLSCSQTLNHNVMYWYQQKSSQAPKLLFHYYDKDFNNEADTPDNFQSRRPNTSFCFLDIRSPGLGDTAMYLCATSRDWTALYGYTFGSGTRLTVV.

The chain couples TRBV7-2 to TRBJ1-4, with D tentatively TRBD1 (5 bases). The CDR3 runs to 15 residues. Trimming cost V 1 base and J 7 bases, with 13 bases left between them. Germline values: CDR1 SGHTA, CDR2 FQGNSA. CDR3 loop: CASSLGVGEIEKLFF. In nucleotides, the CDR3 is TGTGCCAGCAGCTTAGGGGTAGGGGAGATTGAAAAACTGTTTTTT.

The chain recombines TRBV19 with TRBJ2-7; TRBD1 matches at 7 bases. Germline V gene data show CDR1 as LNHDA and CDR2 as SQIVND (reference sequence). The length of the CDR3 is 14 residues. J gave up 1 base and V 3 bases, and 3 bases lay outside the gene matches. The CDR3 bases are TGTGCCAGTAGTATGACAGGGCAGTCCTACGAGCAGTACTTC. Protein: CASSMTGQSYEQYF.

The V and J genes are TRBV7-2 and TRBJ2-7; 8 bases line up with TRBD2. The ends lost 5 bases at V and 3 bases at J; junction bases unmatched: 0. CDR1 is SGHTA and CDR2 is FQGNSA in the germline V gene. The CDR3 is 12 amino acids. The CDR3 DNA sequence: TGTGCCAGCAGCCGGGGGGGCTACGAGCAGTACTTC. Translation gives CASSRGGYEQYF.

The gene calls are TRBV30 and TRBJ1-4; 7 bases match TRBD1. Germline lookup yields CDR1 GTSNPN and CDR2 SVGIG (reference sequence). V was clipped by 1 base and J by 5 bases; unmatched bases: 4. The CDR3 contains 14 residues. Here the CDR3 reads CAWSGRGPNEKLFF. CDR3 bases: TGTGCCTGGAGTGGAAGGGGGCCGAATGAAAAACTGTTTTTT.

The J gene is TRBJ2-2, the V gene TRBV29-1; D call uncertain. The CDR3 covers 13 residues. The V gene lost 7 bases and the J gene lost 6 bases, with 15 bases spanning the gap. The germline V gene encodes CDR1 SQVTM and CDR2 ANQGSEA. CDR3 sequence (DNA): TGCAGCGCTTCCCTGGGTCTGGCCGGGGAGCTGTTTTTT. Translation gives CSASLGLAGELFF.

V gene TRBV20-1 combines with J gene TRBJ1-3; the match to TRBD1 covers 7 bases. CDR3 length equals 13 residues. Germline V CDR1 and CDR2: DFQATT, SNEGSKA (reference sequence). V shed 3 bases and J 8 bases; nucleotides not matched to a gene: 7. The CDR3 sequence: CSASQGGADTIYF. CDR3 sequence (DNA): TGCAGTGCTAGTCAAGGGGGCGCAGACACCATATATTTT.

The chain combines TRBV4-1 with TRBJ2-7, with 7 bases that match TRBD1. The germline CDR1 and CDR2 sequences are MGHRA and YSYEKL. The CDR3 contains 17 residues. The V and J ends lost 0 bases and 2 bases, in that order; junction bases with no gene match: 10. The CDR3 here is CASSQDWKRDRPYEQYF. As DNA, the CDR3 is TGCGCCAGCAGCCAAGATTGGAAGAGGGACAGACCCTACGAGCAGTACTTC.

V and J are TRBV7-9 and TRBJ1-5; D remains ambiguous. This CDR3 has 14 amino acids. In germline, CDR1 is SEHNR, CDR2 FQNEAQ (reference sequence). V lost 3 bases, J lost 3 bases, and 9 bases lay in between. The chain's CDR3 is CASSFGHPNQPQHF. Written as DNA, the CDR3 is TGTGCCAGCAGCTTTGGGCATCCCAATCAGCCCCAGCATTTT.

The chain uses TRBV5-8 and TRBJ1-1, with D possibly TRBD1 on 5 matching bases. This CDR3 comprises 12 residues. From germline, CDR1 is SGHTS and CDR2 YDEGEE. V was trimmed by 2 bases and J by 10 bases, leaving 12 bases between them. DNA of the CDR3: TGTGCCAGCAGCTTCCAGGGTCAGGGAGCTTTCTTT. It yields the protein CASSFQGQGAFF.

The rearrangement uses TRBV30 and TRBJ2-3; 7 nucleotides match TRBD2. V trimming: 3 bases; J trimming: 0 bases; junction bases outside the gene matches: 0. Germline CDR1 is GTSNPN and CDR2 is SVGIG (reference sequence). CDR3 length: 13 amino acids. CDR3 coding DNA: TGTGCCTGGAGGCGGGGGAGCACAGATACGCAGTATTTT. This sequence encodes CAWRRGSTDTQYF.

This clone appeared once. The J gene is TRBJ2-7, the V gene TRBV2; tentatively, D is TRBD1 (6 bases). The germline V and J ends were trimmed by 3 bases and 4 bases, with 13 bases remaining between them. This CDR3 contains 14 residues. CDR1 SNHLY and CDR2 FYNNEI come from the germline V gene. CDR3: CASSEAGARYEQYF. The DNA for the CDR3 is TGTGCCAGCAGTGAGGCAGGGGCGCGATACGAGCAGTACTTC.

The chain carries TRBV10-2 and TRBJ2-4; the match to TRBD1 covers 7 bases. The CDR3 is made up of 14 amino acids. Per germline, CDR1 WSHSY and CDR2 SAAADI. Germline trimming cut 6 bases from V and 7 bases from J; bases unmatched to any gene: 9. CDR3 sequence reads: CASSEQGSGNIQYF. CDR3 nucleotide sequence: TGCGCCAGCAGCGAACAGGGGTCAGGGAACATTCAGTACTTC.